The sequence of this T cell receptor beta chain was determined in a study of blood T cell repertoires in COVID-19. Overall study context: Italy, Spain and the United States were the sources of the convalescent and acute COVID-19 samples.

Assay used: immunoSEQ multiplex PCR; TCRdb lists only in-frame clones, some missing. The sample contains 130,000 to 150,000 clones, approximately 79% of which appear only once. This clone was observed a handful of times. The V segment lost 3 bases and the J segment 15 bases; nucleotides outside the gene matches: 7. This CDR3 contains 12 residues. Germline CDR1 reads MGHRA; CDR2 reads YSYEKL. Sequenced material: peripheral blood. The TCR originated in a man in his forties or fifties with active or convalescent COVID-19. V gene TRBV4-1 combines with J gene TRBJ2-1; TRBD2 matches 8 bases. This CDR3 reads CASSHGGGKLFF. The CDR3 DNA follows: TGCGCCAGCAGCCACGGGGGGGGAAAGCTGTTCTTC.